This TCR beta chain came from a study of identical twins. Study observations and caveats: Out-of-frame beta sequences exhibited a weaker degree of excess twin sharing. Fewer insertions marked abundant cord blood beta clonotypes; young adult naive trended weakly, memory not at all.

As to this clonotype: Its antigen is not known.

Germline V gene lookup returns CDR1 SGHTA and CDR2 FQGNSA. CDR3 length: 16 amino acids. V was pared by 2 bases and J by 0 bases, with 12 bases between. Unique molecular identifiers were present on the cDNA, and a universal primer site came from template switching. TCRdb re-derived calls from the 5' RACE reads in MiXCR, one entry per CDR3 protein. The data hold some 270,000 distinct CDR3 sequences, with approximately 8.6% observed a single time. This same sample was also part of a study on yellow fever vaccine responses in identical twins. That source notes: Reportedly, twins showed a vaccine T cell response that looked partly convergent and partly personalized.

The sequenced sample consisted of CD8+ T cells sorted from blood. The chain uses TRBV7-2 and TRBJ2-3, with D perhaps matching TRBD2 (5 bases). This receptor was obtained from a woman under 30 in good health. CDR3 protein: CASSLPAAASTDTQYF. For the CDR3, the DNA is TGTGCCAGCAGCTTACCGGCAGCGGCTAGCACAGATACGCAGTATTTT.